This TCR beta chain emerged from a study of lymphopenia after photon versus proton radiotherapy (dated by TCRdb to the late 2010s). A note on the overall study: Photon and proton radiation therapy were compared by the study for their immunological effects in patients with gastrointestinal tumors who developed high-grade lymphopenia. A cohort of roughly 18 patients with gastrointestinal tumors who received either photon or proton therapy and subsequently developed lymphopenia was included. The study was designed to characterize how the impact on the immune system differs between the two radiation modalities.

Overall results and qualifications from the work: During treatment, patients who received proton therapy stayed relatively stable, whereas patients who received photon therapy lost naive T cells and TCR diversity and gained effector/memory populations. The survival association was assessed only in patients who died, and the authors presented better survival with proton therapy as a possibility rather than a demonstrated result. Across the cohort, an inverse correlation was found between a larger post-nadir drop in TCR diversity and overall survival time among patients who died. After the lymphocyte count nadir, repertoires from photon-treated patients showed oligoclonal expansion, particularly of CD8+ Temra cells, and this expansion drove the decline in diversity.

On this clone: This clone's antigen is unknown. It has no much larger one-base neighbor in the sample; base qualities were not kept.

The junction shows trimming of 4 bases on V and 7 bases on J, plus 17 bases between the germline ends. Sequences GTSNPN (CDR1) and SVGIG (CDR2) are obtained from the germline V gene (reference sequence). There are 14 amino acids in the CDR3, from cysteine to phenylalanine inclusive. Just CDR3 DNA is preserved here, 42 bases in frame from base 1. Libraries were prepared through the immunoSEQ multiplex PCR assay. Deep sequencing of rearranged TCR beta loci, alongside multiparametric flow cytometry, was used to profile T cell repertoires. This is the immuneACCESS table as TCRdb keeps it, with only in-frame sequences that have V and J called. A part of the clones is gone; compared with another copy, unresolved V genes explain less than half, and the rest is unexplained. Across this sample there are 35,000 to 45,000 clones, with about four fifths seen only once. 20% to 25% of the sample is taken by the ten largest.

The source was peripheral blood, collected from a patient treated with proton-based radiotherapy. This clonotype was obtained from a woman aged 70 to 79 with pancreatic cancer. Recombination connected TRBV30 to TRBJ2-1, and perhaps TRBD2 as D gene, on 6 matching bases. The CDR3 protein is CAWTGTGGWNEQFF. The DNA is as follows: TGTGCCTGGACCGGGACTGGGGGGTGGAATGAGCAGTTCTTC.